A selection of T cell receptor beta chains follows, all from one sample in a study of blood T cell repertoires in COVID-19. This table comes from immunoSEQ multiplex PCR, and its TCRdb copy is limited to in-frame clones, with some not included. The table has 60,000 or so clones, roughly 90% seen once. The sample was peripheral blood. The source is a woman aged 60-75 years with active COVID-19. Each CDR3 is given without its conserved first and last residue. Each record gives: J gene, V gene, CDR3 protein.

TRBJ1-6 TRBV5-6 ASSLNRGRSPLH
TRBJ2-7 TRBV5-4 ASSLGGVSAYEQY
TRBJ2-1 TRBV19 ASSIGTFGYNEQF
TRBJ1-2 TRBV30 AWRQALIGGYT
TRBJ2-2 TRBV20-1 SASHPGLAGGRVTGELF
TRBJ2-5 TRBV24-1 ATSDPSTGLETQY
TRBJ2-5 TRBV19 ASSIGGVQETQY
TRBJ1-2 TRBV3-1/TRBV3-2 ASSQDIYGYT
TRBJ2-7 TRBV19 ASSGGAYEQY
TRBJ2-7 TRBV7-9 ASSSGQGTTYEQY
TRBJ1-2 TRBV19 ASGDLFRQGGSGYT
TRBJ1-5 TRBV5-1 ASSLGDRNQPQH
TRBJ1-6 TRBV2 ASSQQGVVVNSPLH
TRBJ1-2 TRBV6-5 ASTRGRSKYGYT
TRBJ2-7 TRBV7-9 ASSLGPRTNYEQY
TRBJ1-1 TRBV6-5 ASSYSGGTEAF
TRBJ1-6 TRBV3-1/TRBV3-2 ASRRGNSPLH
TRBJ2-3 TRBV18 ASSPRLRGHTDTQY
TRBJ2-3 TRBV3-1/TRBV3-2 ASSQPTGGTDTQY
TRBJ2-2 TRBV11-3 ASSPGGAGELF
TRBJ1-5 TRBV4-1 ASSRTTGTSNQPQH
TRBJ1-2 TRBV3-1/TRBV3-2 ASSRGQFYGYT
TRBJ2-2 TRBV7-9 ASSSNPGQGPTGELF
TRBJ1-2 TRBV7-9 ASSATGGAYGYT